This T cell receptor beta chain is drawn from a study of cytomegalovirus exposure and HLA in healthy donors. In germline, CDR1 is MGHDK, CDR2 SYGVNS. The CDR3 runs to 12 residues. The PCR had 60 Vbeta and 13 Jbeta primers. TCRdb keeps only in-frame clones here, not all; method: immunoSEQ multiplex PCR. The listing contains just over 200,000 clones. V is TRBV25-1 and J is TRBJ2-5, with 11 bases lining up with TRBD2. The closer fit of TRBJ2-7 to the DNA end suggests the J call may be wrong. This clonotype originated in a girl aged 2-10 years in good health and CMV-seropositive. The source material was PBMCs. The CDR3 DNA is TGTGCCAGTAGCGGGGGGGGGTACGAGCAGTACTTC. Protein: CASSGGGYEQYF.